This T cell receptor beta chain was sequenced for a study of T-cell reconstitution after alpha-beta-depleted transplantation in children. Overall study results and limits: Expanded graft clones, several hundred of them, were reportedly the source of alpha-beta T cells about two months after transplant.

It was with unique molecular identifiers that the TCRbeta library was prepared. TCRdb processed the PCR reads anew with MiXCR; each CDR3 protein has one entry. The sample yields approximately 980,000 distinct CDR3 sequences, about 31% seen once. Notes on this clonotype: Its matching antigen is unknown.

The V segment lost 8 bases and the J segment 2 bases; nucleotides outside the gene matches: 13. Germline V CDR1 and CDR2: LNHDA, SQIVND (reference sequence). This CDR3 comprises 16 residues. Material: PBMCs, mostly from graft donor cells, obtained 360 days after TCRalphabeta/CD19-depleted stem cell transplant. The chain couples TRBV19 to TRBJ2-3; 7 bases are shared with TRBD1. The source is a boy younger than two who had a stem cell transplant for SCID, so the T cells may come from the graft donor. CDR3: CASGKTGTEPTDTQYF. The CDR3 bases are TGTGCCAGTGGAAAAACCGGGACAGAACCCACAGATACGCAGTATTTT.